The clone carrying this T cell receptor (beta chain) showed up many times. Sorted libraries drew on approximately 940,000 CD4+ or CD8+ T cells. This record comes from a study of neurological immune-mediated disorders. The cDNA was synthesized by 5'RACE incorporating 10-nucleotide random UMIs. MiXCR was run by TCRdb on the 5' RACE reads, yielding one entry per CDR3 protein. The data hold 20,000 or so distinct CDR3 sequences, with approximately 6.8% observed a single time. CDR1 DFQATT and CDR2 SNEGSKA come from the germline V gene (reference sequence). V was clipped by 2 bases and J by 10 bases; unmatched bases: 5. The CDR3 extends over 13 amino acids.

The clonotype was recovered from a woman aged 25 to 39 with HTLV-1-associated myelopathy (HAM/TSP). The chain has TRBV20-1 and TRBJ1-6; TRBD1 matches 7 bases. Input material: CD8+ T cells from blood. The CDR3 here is CSARSQGVSPLHF. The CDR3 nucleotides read TGCAGTGCTAGATCCCAGGGGGTCTCACCCCTCCACTTT.